This record concerns one T cell receptor (beta chain) sequence. Germline CDR1 reads SQVTM; CDR2 reads ANQGSEA. The CDR3 is 13 residues long. J was trimmed by 3 bases and V by 6 bases; bases with no gene match: 5. This record comes from a study of T cell changes during pregnancy in multiple sclerosis. Data came from immunoSEQ multiplex PCR; TCRdb stores just in-frame clones and leaves some out. The sample contains approximately 130,000 clones, around 95% of which appear only once. This sample comprised peripheral blood, obtained after pregnancy. The sequence derives from a female donor with multiple sclerosis, enrolled in a pregnancy study. This chain links TRBV29-1 with TRBJ1-2, with 9 bases aligning to TRBD1. CDR3: CSVDRGWDYGYTF. For the CDR3, the DNA is TGCAGCGTCGACAGGGGGTGGGACTATGGCTACACCTTC.